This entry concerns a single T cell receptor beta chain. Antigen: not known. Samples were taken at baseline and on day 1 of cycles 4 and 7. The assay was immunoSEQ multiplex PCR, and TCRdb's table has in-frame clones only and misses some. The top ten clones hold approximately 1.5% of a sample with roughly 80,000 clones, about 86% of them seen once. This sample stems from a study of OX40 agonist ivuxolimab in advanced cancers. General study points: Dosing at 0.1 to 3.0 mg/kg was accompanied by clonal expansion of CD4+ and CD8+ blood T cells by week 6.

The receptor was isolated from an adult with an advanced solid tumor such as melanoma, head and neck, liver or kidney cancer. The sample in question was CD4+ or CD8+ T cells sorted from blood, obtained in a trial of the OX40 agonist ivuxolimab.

The CDR3 DNA reads as TGTGCCAGCAACTTTGGAGACAGAAATCAGCCCCAGCATTTT. As protein: CASNFGDRNQPQHF. V gene TRBV28 combines with J gene TRBJ1-5; possibly TRBD1 for D (5 bases). V lost 7 bases, J lost 4 bases, and 14 bases lay in between. This CDR3 region has 14 residues. Germline V gene sequence: CDR1 MDHEN, CDR2 SYDVKM.